The T cell receptor (beta chain) under discussion was sequenced for a study of Ad26.COV2.S vaccination and SARS-CoV-2 variants. Study as a whole: Trial arm assignment for the donor was COV1001 Ad26.COV2.S. Findings and caveats of the study: Total T cell responses may have been underestimated by the TCR breadth and depth analyses. Breadth measured for non-spike TCRs was similar across vaccine and placebo recipients.

Treatment noted: around 19 received Ad26.COV2.S at low or high dose, single or two shots; roughly 5 received placebo; per-sample allocation not given. Samples came from day 63 after the first vaccine or placebo injection. Boston supplied an adult donor aged 18-55 years. This clone has a handful of counts. What it binds is unknown. Sequenced by immunoSEQ multiplex PCR; TCRdb stores in-frame clones only, minus some. This table has under 550,000 clones, 75% to 95% appearing once. This TCR derives from a person between 18 and 65 years old who received the Ad26.COV2.S COVID-19 vaccine or a placebo. The specimen was peripheral blood, collected in a trial of Ad26.COV2.S vaccine versus placebo.

CDR3 in amino acids: CATSDVDRNTGELFF. As DNA, the CDR3 is TGTGCCACCAGTGATGTAGACAGGAACACCGGGGAGCTGTTTTTT. This sequence joins TRBV24-1 and TRBJ2-2; a weak D match, TRBD1 (5 bases). Germline CDR1 reads KGHDR; CDR2 reads SFDVKD. The V end was cut by 3 bases, the J end by 1 base, with 8 bases between. The CDR3 totals 15 residues.